These 20 T cell receptor beta chains were all obtained from the same sample, sequenced in a study of T cell changes during pregnancy in multiple sclerosis. Only in-frame clones appear in the TCRdb table, and some are missing; sequencing was by immunoSEQ multiplex PCR. The sample carries 51,000 or so clones, 85% to 95% recorded once. The input for sequencing was peripheral blood, taken in the second trimester of pregnancy. Receptor source: a female donor with multiple sclerosis, enrolled in a pregnancy study.

The rearrangement links TRBV27 to TRBJ2-3; TRBD2 matches at 9 bases. The junction had 6 bases not matched to a gene; V was cut back by 5 bases and J by 6 bases. Germline V gene sequence: CDR1 MNHEY, CDR2 SMNVEV (reference sequence). The CDR3 runs 14 residues. This CDR3 is CASSLGLASDTQYF. The CDR3 bases are TGTGCCAGCAGTCTCGGACTAGCGAGCGATACGCAGTATTTT.

J is TRBJ2-2 and V is TRBV27; TRBD1 might be the D (5 bases). Deletions cut 5 bases from V and 4 bases from J, with 14 bases between. From germline, CDR1 is MNHEY and CDR2 SMNVEV (reference sequence). CDR3 length: 15 residues. CDR3 region: CASSRRGFPTGELFF. The CDR3 nucleotides read TGTGCCAGCAGTCGTAGGGGATTCCCCACCGGGGAGCTGTTTTTT.

The V call is TRBV4-3, the J call TRBJ1-1; 7 bases are shared with TRBD1. J was trimmed by 4 bases and V by 1 base; bases with no gene match: 6. The CDR3 runs to 15 residues. Germline loops: CDR1 LGHNA, CDR2 YSLEER. In DNA form, the CDR3 reads TGCGCCAGCAGCCAAGGGCGACAGGGCTCCACTGAAGCTTTCTTT. It is translated as CASSQGRQGSTEAFF.

There are a few counts of this clone. The chain uses TRBV6-6 and TRBJ1-2, with 8 bases aligning to TRBD1. CDR3 size: 16 residues. Germline values: CDR1 MNHNY, CDR2 SVGAGI (reference sequence). Trimming cost V 6 bases and J 4 bases; bases outside gene matches: 13. CDR3 in DNA: TGTGCCAGCAGGGGATTATTCGGGACAGGTTCCTATGGCTACACCTTC. Translated: CASRGLFGTGSYGYTF.

This chain uses TRBV11-1 with TRBJ2-7; 13 bases align to TRBD2. The V and J ends lost 4 bases and 5 bases, in that order; junction bases with no gene match: 2. The CDR3 runs 14 residues. In germline, CDR1 is SGHAT, CDR2 FQDESV (reference sequence). The CDR3 DNA follows: TGTGCCAGCAGCTCCGGACTAGCGGGAGACGAGCAGTACTTC. Its protein product is CASSSGLAGDEQYF. The variable domain in full, completed from reference TRBV11-1 and TRBJ2-7, reads EAEVAQSPRYKITEKSQAVAFWCDPISGHATLYWYRQILGQGPELLVQFQDESVVDDSQLPKDRFSAERLKGVDSTLKIQPAELGDSAMYLCASSSGLAGDEQYFGPGTRLTVT.

The V call is TRBV5-1, the J call TRBJ2-5; 8 bases are a match to TRBD1. With 0 bases clipped from V and 5 bases from J, the junction kept 6 bases outside the gene matches. This CDR3 region has 15 residues. CDR1 is SGHRS, CDR2 YFSETQ, per germline. In nucleotides, the CDR3 is TGCGCCAGCAGCTTGGCCCCAGGGGGCTTCGAGACCCAGTACTTC. Protein: CASSLAPGGFETQYF.

The CDR3 bases are TGTGCCAGCAGCCGTGGGACTATCTCCGAGACCCAGTACTTC. Its translation is CASSRGTISETQYF. The chain employs TRBV11-1 and TRBJ2-5, with 7 bases that match TRBD2. V trimming: 5 bases; J trimming: 5 bases; junction bases outside the gene matches: 8. Germline CDR1 and CDR2: SGHAT and FQDESV (reference sequence). The CDR3 is 14 residues long.

The V and J genes are TRBV5-4 and TRBJ2-1; weak D call: TRBD2 (5 bases). The V end was cut by 4 bases, the J end by 7 bases, with 18 bases between. In germline, CDR1 is SGHNT, CDR2 YYREEE (reference sequence). The CDR3 is made up of 15 amino acids. This chain's CDR3 is CASSRTVIAVNEQFF. The CDR3 DNA sequence: TGTGCCAGCAGCCGGACTGTCATCGCTGTGAATGAGCAGTTCTTC.

CDR3 residues: CASSGASGSPYNEQFF. CDR3 coding DNA: TGTGCCAGCAGTGGGGCTAGCGGGAGCCCTTACAATGAGCAGTTCTTC. The J gene is TRBJ2-1, the V gene TRBV2, with 10 bases identical to TRBD2. V dropped 4 bases and J dropped 4; count of bases not matched to a gene: 7. Germline V gene sequence: CDR1 SNHLY, CDR2 FYNNEI. The CDR3 is 16 amino acids.

The genes are TRBV19 and TRBJ2-1; D perhaps matches TRBD2 (5 bases). Trimming stripped 6 bases from V and 7 bases from J, with 16 bases between. CDR3 size: 14 residues. The V gene's germline CDR1 is LNHDA and CDR2 SQIVND (reference sequence). CDR3 DNA sequence: TGTGCCAGTAGCAATCGAGGGAGAAGGAATGAGCAGTTCTTC. This translates into CASSNRGRRNEQFF.

V gene TRBV15 combines with J gene TRBJ2-5; D is undetermined. The CDR3 consists of 14 residues. Trimming removed 3 bases at V and 4 bases at J, with 12 bases between. Looked up from germline, CDR1 is LNHNV and CDR2 is YYDKDF (reference sequence). CDR3 sequence (DNA): TGTGCCACCAGCAGCGACCTAGGAGTAGAGACCCAGTACTTC. It yields the protein CATSSDLGVETQYF.

V is TRBV5-1 and J is TRBJ1-1; D unresolved. The CDR3 length is 14 residues. Trimming pared 1 base from V and 4 bases from J, leaving 11 bases between. CDR1 is SGHRS and CDR2 is YFSETQ in the germline V gene. The CDR3 DNA is TGCGCCAGCAGCTTGAGGGCTGGAGGCACTGAAGCTTTCTTT. It specifies CASSLRAGGTEAFF.

The chain has TRBV11-3 and TRBJ2-5; no clear D. Trimming took 5 bases from V and 1 from J, leaving 14 bases between them. The CDR3 is 15 amino acids. The germline V gene has CDR1 SGHNT and CDR2 YENEEA. DNA for the CDR3: TGTGCCAGCAGCGGCCAAGCGTCACCCCAAGAGACCCAGTACTTC. This codes for CASSGQASPQETQYF.

J is TRBJ2-5 and V is TRBV11-1, with D possibly matching TRBD1 (6 bases). CDR3 size: 13 residues. V was pared by 3 bases and J by 5 bases, with 10 bases between. The germline V gene has CDR1 SGHAT and CDR2 FQDESV (reference sequence). The CDR3 is CASSFGQIETQYF. DNA of the CDR3: TGTGCCAGCAGCTTCGGACAGATCGAGACCCAGTACTTC.

This clone was seen just once. This rearrangement joins TRBV7-9 to TRBJ2-1; no reliable D call. Germline lookup yields CDR1 SEHNR and CDR2 FQNEAQ (reference sequence). With 2 bases removed from V and 7 bases from J, the gap between germline ends came to 6 bases. The CDR3 has 12 amino acids. The CDR3 nucleotides are TGTGCCAGCAGCTTAAGCTTGAATGAGCAGTTCTTC. This translates into CASSLSLNEQFF.

A remark on this clone: Sequence at one end of the junction differs from germline and may be a read error. This chain joins TRBV7-7 and TRBJ2-5, with D uncertain. This CDR3 region has 13 residues. CDR1 is SSHAT and CDR2 is FNYEAQ in the germline V gene (reference sequence). The chain's CDR3 is CASSLDAVETQYF. Here the CDR3 DNA reads TGTGCTAGCAGCTTAGATGCGGTGGAGACCCAGTACTTC. Looking up the rest from reference TRBV7-7 and TRBJ2-5 gives the full variable domain: GAGVSQSPRYKVTKRGQDVTLRCDPISSHATLYWYQQALGQGPEFLTYFNYEAQPDKSGLPSDRFSAERPEGSISTLTIQRTEQRDSAMYRCASSLDAVETQYFGPGTRLLVL.

As concerns this clone: Other nucleotide sequences from this sample produce the same CDR3. The genes are TRBV7-2 and TRBJ2-7; D remains unclear. The CDR3 spans 11 residues. The V gene's germline CDR1 is SGHTA and CDR2 FQGNSA. Trimming left V 3 bases short and J 2 bases short, with 2 bases between. This chain's CDR3 is CASSFTYEQYF. The CDR3 region has the DNA TGTGCCAGCAGCTTTACCTACGAGCAGTACTTC.

This clone was seen once. As DNA, the CDR3 is TGTGCCAGCAGTGAACATCACTACGAGCAGTACTTC. Protein: CASSEHHYEQYF. The chain links TRBV6-1 to TRBJ2-7; D is ambiguous. Germline V gene lookup returns CDR1 MNHNS and CDR2 SASEGT. Trimming removed 2 bases at V and 3 bases at J, with 5 bases between. The CDR3 runs 12 residues.

This chain links TRBV9 with TRBJ1-4; D is unresolved. Trimming cost V 3 bases and J 10 bases, with 13 bases left between them. Germline V gene data show CDR1 as SGDLS and CDR2 as YYNGEE. The CDR3 extends over 13 amino acids. In nucleotides, the CDR3 is TGTGCCAGCAGCGCGGGAGCCGATCGAAAACTGTTTTTT. Translating it yields CASSAGADRKLFF.

V usage is TRBV5-6 and J usage is TRBJ1-2; possible D gene TRBD1, 5 bases. The CDR3 covers 13 residues. Trimming shortened V by 0 bases and J by 4 bases, and 7 bases separated the two germline ends. From germline, CDR1 is SGHDT and CDR2 YYEEEE. The CDR3 region has the DNA TGTGCCAGCAGCTTGGCACAGGCCTATGGCTACACCTTC. This sequence encodes CASSLAQAYGYTF.